Each of the 9 T cell receptor beta chains below was sequenced from the same sample in a study of T cell clonality in common variable immunodeficiency. Clones were sequenced by immunoSEQ multiplex PCR, and TCRdb holds only the in-frame ones, with some missing. This table holds under 40,000 clones with no singletons; the top ten claim roughly 3.2%. The specimen sequenced was peripheral blood mononuclear cells. The origin of the receptors is a person aged 18 to 69 in good health.

This clone was observed many times. From the germline J gene comes the end of the CDR3, since the read stops 3 residues before it. The chain uses TRBV29-1 and TRBJ2-4; the D gene is possibly TRBD1 (6 bases). The CDR3 has 13 residues. Between the trimmed V and J ends, which lost 5 bases and 6 bases, there was a span of 14 bases. The germline CDR1 and CDR2 sequences are SQVTM and ANQGSEA. The CDR3 DNA, read in part, is TGCAGCGTTCTTAGGGGGAGCGGAAACATT. Translated: CSVLRGSGNI. The full CDR3 is CSVLRGSGNIQYF. The entire variable domain, with the rest obtained from reference TRBV29-1 and TRBJ2-4, is as follows: SAVISQKPSRDICQRGTSLTIQCQVDSQVTMMFWYRQQPGQSLTLIATANQGSEATYESGFVIDKFPISRPNLTFSTLTVSNMSPEDSSIYLCSVLRGSGNIQYFGAGTRLSVL.

This clone was counted ten times or more. The read halts 3 residues ahead of the CDR3 end, with the missing end drawn from the germline J gene. The chain uses TRBV7-2 and TRBJ2-1; D uncertain. Trimming stripped 2 bases from V and 2 bases from J, with 4 bases between. CDR3 length equals 13 residues. Germline CDR1 and CDR2: SGHTA and FQGNSA. The CDR3 protein is CASSLSTYNEQFF. CDR3 DNA (partial): TGTGCCAGCAGCTTAAGCACCTACAATGAG.

This clone has at least ten counts. The read finishes 3 residues shy of the CDR3 end, and the germline J gene is used to complete it. The V call is TRBV30, the J call TRBJ1-2; 10 nucleotides line up with TRBD1. Germline V lookup: CDR1 GTSNPN, CDR2 SVGIG (reference sequence). The junction had 2 bases not matched to a gene; V was cut back by 0 bases and J by 4 bases. The CDR3 has 14 amino acids. CDR3 DNA, as far as it was read: TGTGCCTGGAGTGTAGGGACAGGGGCCTATGGC. Translated, it gives CAWSVGTGAYG. The whole CDR3 sequence is CAWSVGTGAYGYTF.

This clone was counted many times. The read finishes 3 residues shy of the CDR3 end, and the germline J gene is used to complete it. The genes are TRBV5-1 and TRBJ1-2; TRBD1 agrees at 9 bases. V lost 4 bases and J lost 4; bases outside the gene matches: 8. The CDR3 has 15 amino acids. Germline lookup yields CDR1 SGHRS and CDR2 YFSETQ. The covered CDR3 bases are TGCGCCAGCAGCGAGGGACAGGGAACCCTCTATGGC. It encodes CASSEGQGTLYG. The whole CDR3 protein is CASSEGQGTLYGYTF.

This clone was counted ten times or more. The observed sequence ends 3 residues before the CDR3 terminus, with the missing tail filled in from the germline J gene. The chain employs TRBV2 and TRBJ2-7; D remains unclear. This CDR3 has 12 amino acids. V was cut by 7 bases and J by 4 bases, with 11 bases left in between. CDR1 is SNHLY, CDR2 FYNNEI, per germline. This chain's CDR3 is CASKKGPYEQYF. The sequenced part of the CDR3 DNA is TGTGCCAGCAAAAAAGGCCCTTACGAG.

This clone was observed at least ten times. The CDR3 is cut off 3 residues early in the read; its end comes from the germline J gene. This chain joins TRBV4-1 and TRBJ2-6, with D uncertain. This CDR3 has 17 residues. Germline CDR1 is MGHRA and CDR2 is YSYEKL. Trimming left V 5 bases short and J 0 bases short, with 14 bases between. Partial CDR3 DNA: TGCGCCAGCAGCGAAAACAGCCACTCCTCTGGGGCCAACGTC. Its protein product is CASSENSHSSGANV. The full CDR3 protein is CASSENSHSSGANVLTF.

This clone has ten or more counts. The CDR3 end is not reached by the read, which stops 3 residues before it; the germline J gene fills it in. J is TRBJ2-2 and V is TRBV5-1; TRBD1 aligns across 10 bases. This CDR3 contains 15 residues. The junction had 5 bases not matched to a gene; V was cut back by 4 bases and J by 5 bases. Germline V CDR1 and CDR2: SGHRS, YFSETQ. CDR3 residues: CASSLGTGDTGELFF. The CDR3 bases that were read are TGCGCCAGCAGCCTGGGGACAGGGGATACCGGGGAG.

CDR3 sequence reads: CASSEGVPRDYQYF. The covered CDR3 bases are TGCGCCAGCAGTGAGGGAGTTCCCCGGGACTAT. The rearrangement uses TRBV10-2 and TRBJ2-4, with TRBD2 identical over 7 bases. Coverage ceases 3 residues before the CDR3 finishes, and the germline J gene fills in the end. The CDR3 spans 14 residues. Germline V CDR1 and CDR2: WSHSY, SAAADI.

This clone was counted ten times or more. Sequencing ends 3 residues short of the CDR3 end; the germline J gene provides the rest. This chain joins TRBV7-3 and TRBJ2-3, with TRBD2 identical over 14 bases. Losses at the gene ends were 0 bases for V and 0 bases for J; bases not matched to a gene: 8. CDR3 size: 20 residues. In germline, CDR1 is SGHTA, CDR2 FQGTGA. The CDR3 protein is CASSLTGTSGRRPSTDTQYF. The sequenced part of the CDR3 DNA is TGTGCCAGCAGCTTAACCGGGACTAGCGGGAGAAGGCCTAGCACAGATACG.